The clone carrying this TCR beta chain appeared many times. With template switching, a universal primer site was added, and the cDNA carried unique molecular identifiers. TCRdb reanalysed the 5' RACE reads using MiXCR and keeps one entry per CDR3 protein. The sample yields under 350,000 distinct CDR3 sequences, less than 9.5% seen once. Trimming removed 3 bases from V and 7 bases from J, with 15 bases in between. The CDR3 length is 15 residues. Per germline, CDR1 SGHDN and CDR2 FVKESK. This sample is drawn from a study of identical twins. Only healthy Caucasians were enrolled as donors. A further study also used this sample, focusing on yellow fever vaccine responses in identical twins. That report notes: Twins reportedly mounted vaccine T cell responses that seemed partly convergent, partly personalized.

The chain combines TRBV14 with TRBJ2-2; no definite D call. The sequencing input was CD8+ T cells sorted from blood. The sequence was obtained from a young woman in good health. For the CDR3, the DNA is TGTGCCAGCAGCCAGTACCTCGGAGCCTTCGGGGAGCTGTTTTTT. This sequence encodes CASSQYLGAFGELFF.